This T cell receptor (beta chain) derives from a study of identical twins. This clonotype was recorded many times. TCRdb re-derived calls from the 5' RACE reads in MiXCR, one entry per CDR3 protein. Of under 250,000 distinct CDR3 sequences listed, around a tenth were seen once; the top ten hold 4% to 6%. Looked up from germline, CDR1 is LGHNA and CDR2 is YSLEER. This CDR3 region has 16 residues. V was clipped by 0 bases and J by 4 bases; unmatched bases: 6. The sequence came from a woman between 18 and 30 years old in good health. The chain joins TRBV4-3 to TRBJ2-5; 9 bases align to TRBD2. The sample comprised memory (CD45RO+) T cells sorted from blood. Here the CDR3 DNA reads TGCGCCAGCAGCCAAGATGCGGCGGGAGGGGGAGAGACCCAGTACTTC. Its translation: CASSQDAAGGGETQYF.